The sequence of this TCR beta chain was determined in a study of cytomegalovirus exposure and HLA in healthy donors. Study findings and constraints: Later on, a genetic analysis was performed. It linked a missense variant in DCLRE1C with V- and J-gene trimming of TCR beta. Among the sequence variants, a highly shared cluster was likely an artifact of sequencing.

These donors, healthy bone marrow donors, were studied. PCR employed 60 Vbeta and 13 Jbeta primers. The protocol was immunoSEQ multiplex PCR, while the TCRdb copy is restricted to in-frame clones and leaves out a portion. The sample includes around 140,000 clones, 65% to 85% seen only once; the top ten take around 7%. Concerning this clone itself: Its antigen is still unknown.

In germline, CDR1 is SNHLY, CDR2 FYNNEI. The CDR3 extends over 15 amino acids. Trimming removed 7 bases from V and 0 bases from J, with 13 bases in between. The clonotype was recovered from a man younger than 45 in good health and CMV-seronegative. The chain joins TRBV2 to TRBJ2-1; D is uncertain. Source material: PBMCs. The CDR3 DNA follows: TGTGCCAGCAAAATCGAACCCAGCTCCTACAATGAGCAGTTCTTC. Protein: CASKIEPSSYNEQFF. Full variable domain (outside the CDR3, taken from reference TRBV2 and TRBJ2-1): EPEVTQTPSHQVTQMGQEVILRCVPISNHLYFYWYRQILGQKVEFLVSFYNNEISEKSEIFDDQFSVERPDGSNFTLKIRSTKLEDSAMYFCASKIEPSSYNEQFFGPGTRLTVL.